These T cell receptor beta chains were read from a single sample in a study of T cell responses to AZD1222 COVID-19 vaccine. Sequenced by immunoSEQ multiplex PCR; TCRdb stores in-frame clones only, minus some. The sample has more than 250,000 clones, over 85% seen once; the top ten hold roughly 0.51%. The material was peripheral blood, obtained on day 0 of AZD1222 vaccination. These receptors originate from an adult in good health. Each CDR3 is given with its conserved first and last residue. The D gene is left open where the match is weak. The size of a clone is reported for some rows only, either as once, few or many, or as a class for expanded clones.

D gene,J gene,V gene,CDR3 length,clone size,CDR3 DNA,CDR3 protein
NA,TRBJ2-5,TRBV9,15,NA,TGTGCCAGCAGCGTAGGAGGGGGCCGGGGGGAGACCCAGTACTTC,CASSVGGGRGETQYF
TRBD1,TRBJ2-7,TRBV7-2,15,once,TGTGCCAGCAGCTCGAGAGGGACAGTCGTCCACGAGCAGTACTTC,CASSSRGTVVHEQYF
TRBD2,TRBJ2-7,TRBV4-3,14,NA,TGCGCCAGCAGCCAAGGGGGGACTAGCGACGAGCAGTACTTC,CASSQGGTSDEQYF
TRBD2,TRBJ2-3,TRBV11-3,15,NA,TGTGCCAGCAGCTTAGAGGGACTAGCGGGAGATACGCAGTATTTT,CASSLEGLAGDTQYF
TRBD2,TRBJ2-5,TRBV6-5,15,NA,TGTGCCAGCAGGTCCGCTCTAGCGGTCAAAGAGACCCAGTACTTC,CASRSALAVKETQYF
TRBD1,TRBJ2-1,TRBV12-5,16,NA,TGTGCTAGTGGTTTGGCTGCCGGGACAGGGGGTTGGGAGCAGTTCTTC,CASGLAAGTGGWEQFF
NA,TRBJ2-1,TRBV7-2,15,once,TGTGCCAGCAGCCGCCAGGGGGTAGCGGGTAATGAGCAGTTCTTC,CASSRQGVAGNEQFF
NA,TRBJ2-1,TRBV5-1,15,NA,TGCGCCAGCAGCTTGCCTGGGACCCCGACAGATGAGCAGTTCTTC,CASSLPGTPTDEQFF
TRBD2,TRBJ2-3,TRBV5-1,19,NA,TGCGCCAGCAGCTGGCCCCCGCGCGGGAGGGCCGAAGGGACAGATACGCAGTATTTT,CASSWPPRGRAEGTDTQYF
NA,TRBJ1-2,TRBV10-2,12,NA,TGCGCCAGCAGGGGGGACACTGAGGGCTACACCTTC,CASRGDTEGYTF
TRBD2,TRBJ2-3,TRBV5-1,13,NA,TGCGCCAGCGCGGGGGGGCCCACAGATACGCAGTATTTT,CASAGGPTDTQYF
TRBD1,TRBJ1-6,TRBV28,14,NA,TGTGCCGGGGGGGACAGATCATATAATTCACCCCTCCACTTT,CAGGDRSYNSPLHF
NA,TRBJ1-6,TRBV7-9,13,NA,TGTGCCAGCAGCTTCCGGGGGGATTCACCCCTCCACTTT,CASSFRGDSPLHF
TRBD2,TRBJ2-5,TRBV9,15,NA,TGTGCCAGCAGCACACTAGCGGGAAGGCAGGAGACCCAGTACTTC,CASSTLAGRQETQYF
TRBD1,TRBJ1-2,TRBV28,15,NA,TGTGCCAGCAGTTTACCATATGGGACAGGGTATGGCTACACCTTC,CASSLPYGTGYGYTF
NA,TRBJ2-7,TRBV7-9,13,NA,TGTGCCAGCAGCTTGGGGGTCGGCCTGGGGCAGTACTTC,CASSLGVGLGQYF
TRBD2,TRBJ2-3,TRBV3-1/TRBV3-2,15,NA,TGTGCCAGCGCTACTAGCGGGGGGTACACAGATACGCAGTATTTT,CASATSGGYTDTQYF
TRBD1,TRBJ1-1,TRBV7-9,17,NA,TGTGCCAGCAGCTCACCACGGGCCCGTTACAGGGGCACTGAAGCTTTCTTT,CASSSPRARYRGTEAFF
TRBD1,TRBJ1-1,TRBV24-1,15,NA,TGTGCCACCAGTGCCGCCGACAGGGGATCTTCTGAAGCTTTCTTT,CATSAADRGSSEAFF
TRBD1,TRBJ2-7,TRBV28,16,NA,TGTGCCACCTCGAGACAGGGTAAATTTCTCGGCTACGAGCAGTACTTC,CATSRQGKFLGYEQYF
NA,TRBJ1-1,TRBV6-5,16,NA,TGTGCCAGCAGTTACTCTGGCACGAACCCGAACACTGAAGCTTTCTTT,CASSYSGTNPNTEAFF
TRBD2,TRBJ2-7,TRBV2,12,NA,TGTGCCAGCAGTGACCCCGGGAGGGGCCCTTACTTC,CASSDPGRGPYF
TRBD1,TRBJ1-1,TRBV7-8,15,NA,TGTGCCAGCAGCTTATCTACAGGGGGCAGGACTGAAGCTTTCTTT,CASSLSTGGRTEAFF
TRBD1,TRBJ2-1,TRBV11-3,13,NA,TGTGCCAGCAGCTTCACAGGGGGCTCTGAGCAGTTCTTC,CASSFTGGSEQFF
TRBD1,TRBJ2-7,TRBV3-1/TRBV3-2,13,NA,TGTGCCAGTGCCGGGACAGTGACTTCAGGGCAGTACTTC,CASAGTVTSGQYF
TRBD2,TRBJ2-1,TRBV4-1,15,few,TGCGCCAGCAGCCCCCAGCGGGGGGGCCAGAATGAGCAGTTCTTC,CASSPQRGGQNEQFF
NA,TRBJ2-7,TRBV6-5,12,NA,TGTGCCAGCAGAGGATCCCTCTACGAGCAGTACTTC,CASRGSLYEQYF
NA,TRBJ2-7,TRBV29-1,11,NA,TGCAGCGTTGAGGCGCGGTACGAGCAGTACTTC,CSVEARYEQYF
NA,TRBJ2-7,TRBV19,15,NA,TGTGCCAGTAGTAGAAGGGCAGGGCGGGTGAGAGAGCAGTACTTC,CASSRRAGRVREQYF
TRBD1,TRBJ2-7,TRBV10-3,13,once,TGTGCCATCAGTGACCCGGAGGAACAGGGGAGGTACTTC,CAISDPEEQGRYF
TRBD1,TRBJ2-3,TRBV29-1,15,NA,TGCAGCGTTGAGAGGGGGCAGGGGGCGAAAGATACGCAGTATTTT,CSVERGQGAKDTQYF
TRBD1,TRBJ1-5,TRBV6-4,12,NA,TGTGCCGAACAGGGGGAAGGTCAGCCCCAGCATTTT,CAEQGEGQPQHF
NA,TRBJ1-5,TRBV19,16,NA,TGTGCCAGTAGTATAATCGGCAGTAGGGGTCGTCAGCCCCAGCATTTT,CASSIIGSRGRQPQHF
NA,TRBJ1-1,TRBV15,16,NA,TGTGCCACCAGCAGATCGGGGCAGGGGAGGAGGACTGAAGCTTTCTTT,CATSRSGQGRRTEAFF
TRBD1,TRBJ1-1,TRBV18,15,NA,TGTGCCAGCTCACCTCGGACAGGGAGGGACACTGAAGCTTTCTTT,CASSPRTGRDTEAFF
TRBD1,TRBJ2-7,TRBV7-2,14,NA,TGTGCCAGCAGCCCAGTGACAGGGTCCTACGAGCAGTACTTC,CASSPVTGSYEQYF
NA,TRBJ1-1,TRBV10-3,14,NA,TGTGCCATCAGTGAGGGACCCATGAACACTGAAGCTTTCTTT,CAISEGPMNTEAFF